The 8 T cell receptor beta chains below were found in one sample sequenced in a study of cytomegalovirus exposure and HLA in healthy donors. The PCR contained 60 Vbeta and 13 Jbeta primers. Sequencing used immunoSEQ multiplex PCR; TCRdb keeps in-frame clones, though not all of them. The sample lists under 250,000 clones; about 77% were seen once. Sequenced input: PBMCs. The receptors were sampled from a woman aged 25 to 39 in good health and CMV-seronegative.

The chain recombines TRBV5-1 with TRBJ2-2; 7 bases fit TRBD1. Trimming removed 4 bases from V and 0 bases from J; junction bases left unmatched: 6. This CDR3 is built from 16 residues. Germline loops: CDR1 SGHRS, CDR2 YFSETQ. CDR3 protein: CASSRDSQSNTGELFF. The CDR3 coding sequence is TGCGCCAGCAGCCGGGACAGCCAATCGAACACCGGGGAGCTGTTTTTT.

This sequence joins TRBV5-1 and TRBJ2-1; maybe TRBD2 (5 bases). Trimming stripped 0 bases from V and 0 bases from J, with 13 bases between. Germline-derived CDR1 and CDR2 are SGHRS and YFSETQ. The CDR3 covers 17 residues. CDR3 protein: CASSLDSSGSSYNEQFF. The CDR3 nucleotides are TGCGCCAGCAGCTTGGATAGCAGTGGGAGCTCCTACAATGAGCAGTTCTTC.

The chain is built from TRBV6-1 and TRBJ2-7; perhaps TRBD2 as D (6 bases). This CDR3 contains 13 residues. Per the germline V gene, CDR1 is MNHNS and CDR2 is SASEGT. V dropped 7 bases and J dropped 2 bases, with 12 bases sitting between them. The CDR3 sequence is CASMREQTYEQYF. The CDR3 DNA reads TGTGCCAGCATGCGGGAACAGACCTACGAGCAGTACTTC.

J is TRBJ1-1 and V is TRBV5-1; 9 nucleotides agree with TRBD1. The germline CDR1 and CDR2 sequences are SGHRS and YFSETQ. The CDR3 spans 19 residues. The J segment lost 2 bases and the V segment lost 2 bases, leaving 16 bases of the junction unmatched. CDR3 in amino acids: CASSFRAATGGVRNTEAFF. The CDR3 bases are TGCGCCAGCAGCTTTAGGGCCGCAACAGGGGGCGTAAGAAACACTGAAGCTTTCTTT.

This chain uses TRBV30 with TRBJ1-5; D is undetermined. Between the trimmed V and J ends, which lost 3 bases and 0 bases, there was a span of 12 bases. This CDR3 contains 15 residues. Germline CDR1 reads GTSNPN; CDR2 reads SVGIG (reference sequence). In DNA, the CDR3 is TGTGCCTGGAGAGAGGGATCGAATAGCAATCAGCCCCAGCATTTT. It encodes CAWREGSNSNQPQHF.

The rearrangement joins TRBV7-8 to TRBJ2-7, with TRBD2 matching over 14 bases. Germline CDR1 reads SGHVS; CDR2 reads FQNEAQ. The CDR3 totals 15 residues. Unmatched junction bases numbered 7, after V lost 5 bases and J lost 7 bases. DNA for the CDR3: TGTGCCAGCAGCAGACTAGCGGGGGGGCCTAGGGAGCAGTACTTC. Its protein is CASSRLAGGPREQYF. The variable domain in full, with the rest retrieved from reference TRBV7-8 and TRBJ2-7, is GAGVSQSPRYKVAKRGQDVALRCDPISGHVSLFWYQQALGQGPEFLTYFQNEAQLDKSGLPSDRFFAERPEGSVSTLKIQRTQQEDSAVYLCASSRLAGGPREQYFGPGTRLTVT.

The chain carries TRBV5-1 and TRBJ2-7; 13 nucleotides line up with TRBD2. The CDR3 extends over 15 amino acids. The junction had 7 bases not matched to a gene; V was cut back by 4 bases and J by 6 bases. From germline, CDR1 is SGHRS and CDR2 YFSETQ. CDR3 region: CASSPRGLAGFEQYF. CDR3 nucleotide sequence: TGCGCCAGCAGCCCCCGGGGACTAGCGGGATTCGAGCAGTACTTC.

The chain couples TRBV5-4 to TRBJ2-7; a possible D gene is TRBD2 (5 bases). Germline CDR1 reads SGHNT; CDR2 reads YYREEE (reference sequence). The CDR3 covers 12 residues. V shed 4 bases and J shed 3 bases, with 8 bases lying between them. The chain's CDR3 is CASSHRGYEQYF. As DNA, the CDR3 is TGTGCCAGCAGCCACCGGGGCTACGAGCAGTACTTC.